Each of the 3 T cell receptor beta chains below was sequenced from the same sample in a study of T cell responses to AZD1222 COVID-19 vaccine. Sequenced by immunoSEQ multiplex PCR; TCRdb stores in-frame clones only, minus some. The sample comprises tens of thousands of clones, over 75% of which are singletons, and approximately 25% rests with the top ten. The sequenced sample was peripheral blood, obtained on day 0 of AZD1222 vaccination. These receptors originate from an adult in good health.

This chain's CDR3 is CASSEETGTGELFF. CDR3 nucleotide sequence: TGTGCCAGCAGTGAAGAGACAGGCACCGGGGAGCTGTTTTTT. The genes are TRBV2 and TRBJ2-2, with D perhaps TRBD1 (6 bases). Germline assignment: CDR1 SNHLY and CDR2 FYNNEI. V was clipped by 1 base and J by 4 bases, with 7 bases between them. The CDR3 has 14 amino acids.

The J gene is TRBJ1-5, the V gene TRBV27; 7 nucleotides align to TRBD1. The junction had 3 bases not matched to a gene; V was cut back by 3 bases and J by 4 bases. The CDR3 spans 14 residues. Per germline, CDR1 MNHEY and CDR2 SMNVEV (reference sequence). The CDR3 spells CASSFRGDNQPQHF. The DNA of the CDR3 is TGTGCCAGCAGTTTCAGGGGGGATAATCAGCCCCAGCATTTT.

The chain joins TRBV6-1 to TRBJ1-3, with TRBD1 as a possible D gene (5 bases). The ends were cut back, 0 bases at V and 3 bases at J, with 12 bases in the middle. The V gene's germline CDR1 is MNHNS and CDR2 SASEGT. CDR3 length equals 16 residues. The CDR3 loop reads CASSEAAGGGGNTIYF. In DNA form, the CDR3 reads TGTGCCAGCAGTGAAGCGGCGGGGGGTGGTGGAAACACCATATATTTT.